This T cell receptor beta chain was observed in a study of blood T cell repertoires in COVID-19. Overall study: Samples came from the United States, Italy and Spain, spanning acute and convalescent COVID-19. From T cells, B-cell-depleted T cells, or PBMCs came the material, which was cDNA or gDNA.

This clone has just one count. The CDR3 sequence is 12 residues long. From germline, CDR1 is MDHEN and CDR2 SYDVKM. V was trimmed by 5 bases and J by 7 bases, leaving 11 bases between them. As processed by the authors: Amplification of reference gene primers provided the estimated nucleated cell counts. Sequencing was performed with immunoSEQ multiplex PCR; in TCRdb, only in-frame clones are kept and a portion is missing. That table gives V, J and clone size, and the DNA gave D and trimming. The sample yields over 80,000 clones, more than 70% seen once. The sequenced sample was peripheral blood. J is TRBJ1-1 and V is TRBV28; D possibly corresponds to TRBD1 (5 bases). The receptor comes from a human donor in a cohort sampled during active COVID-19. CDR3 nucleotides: TGTGCCAGCAGTCGCCAGGGCGATGAAGCTTTCTTT. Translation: CASSRQGDEAFF. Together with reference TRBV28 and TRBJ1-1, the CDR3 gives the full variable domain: DVKVTQSSRYLVKRTGEKVFLECVQDMDHENMFWYRQDPGLGLRLIYFSYDVKMKEKGDIPEGYSVSREKKERFSLILESASTNQTSMYLCASSRQGDEAFFGQGTRLTVV.